The 15 T cell receptor beta chains given below trace back to one sample, sequenced in a study of Tregs in tolerant kidney transplant recipients. Libraries were prepared by immunoSEQ multiplex PCR; TCRdb keeps only in-frame clonotypes and omits some of them. The sample has some 31,000 clones. The material sequenced was CD8+ T cells from blood, taken before the transplant. These receptors were taken from a human donor who received a combined kidney and bone marrow transplant.

Concerning this clone itself: Sequencing ends 3 residues short of the CDR3 end; the germline J gene provides the rest. The chain recombines TRBV7-9 with TRBJ2-1, with TRBD1 as a possible D gene (6 bases). The germline V gene encodes CDR1 SEHNR and CDR2 FQNEAQ (reference sequence). CDR3 length: 12 residues. Deletions cut 3 bases from V and 9 bases from J, with 9 bases between. CDR3 region: CASSFGQTEQFF. The part of the CDR3 DNA that was read is TGTGCCAGCAGCTTCGGACAGACTGAG.

CDR3 bases read: TGTGCCAGCAGCTTAGGACTAGCGGGGGGAGAGACC. Its protein is CASSLGLAGGET. The whole CDR3 sequence reads CASSLGLAGGETQYF. This chain connects TRBV7-2 to TRBJ2-5; 13 nucleotides agree with TRBD2. The read ends 3 residues shy of where the CDR3 ends; the end is completed using the germline J gene. The germline CDR1 and CDR2 sequences are SGHTA and FQGNSA. The length of the CDR3 is 15 residues. V lost 1 base to trimming and J lost 4 bases; unmatched junction nucleotides: 0.

With respect to this clone: The observed sequence ends 3 residues before the CDR3 terminus, with the missing tail filled in from the germline J gene. V gene TRBV4-1 combines with J gene TRBJ2-7; TRBD1 agrees at 11 bases. The germline V gene has CDR1 MGHRA and CDR2 YSYEKL. This CDR3 is built from 18 residues. Trimming removed 5 bases from V and 2 bases from J; junction bases left unmatched: 14. The chain's CDR3 is CASSSPGTGGYPPYEQYF. The part of the CDR3 DNA that was read is TGCGCCAGCAGCTCGCCCGGGACAGGGGGTTATCCTCCCTACGAG.

The sequenced part of the CDR3 DNA is TGCAGTGCTCGACAGGTCTCTAACTATGGC. It translates to CSARQVSNYG. The entire CDR3 protein reads CSARQVSNYGYTF. The chain has TRBV20-1 and TRBJ1-2; possible D gene TRBD1, 6 bases. The CDR3 is cut off 3 residues early in the read; its end comes from the germline J gene. CDR1 is DFQATT, CDR2 SNEGSKA, per germline (reference sequence). Deletions cut 5 bases from V and 0 bases from J, with 10 bases between. There are 13 residues in the CDR3.

A remark on this clone: The read ends 3 residues early relative to the CDR3; the germline J gene fills the gap. V is TRBV6-1 and J is TRBJ2-1; TRBD1 is a possible D gene (6 bases). Germline V gives CDR1 MNHNS, CDR2 SASEGT. The length of the CDR3 is 15 residues. With 3 bases removed from V and 3 bases from J, the gap between germline ends came to 12 bases. Partial CDR3 DNA: TGTGCCAGCAGTGACCCGGGACATATCTACAATGAG. Protein product: CASSDPGHIYNE. The whole CDR3 sequence reads CASSDPGHIYNEQFF.

Notes on this clone: The read ends 3 residues before the CDR3 terminus; that terminus is restored from the germline J gene. This sequence joins TRBV7-2 and TRBJ1-5; no firm D call. CDR3 size: 16 residues. From germline, CDR1 is SGHTA and CDR2 FQGNSA. Trimming stripped 0 bases from V and 0 bases from J, with 9 bases between. The CDR3 sequence: CASSLAQQYSNQPQHF. The covered CDR3 bases are TGTGCCAGCAGCTTAGCACAGCAGTATAGCAATCAGCCC.

Notes on this clone: The read falls 3 residues short of the CDR3 end, and the missing part is taken from the germline J gene. The chain joins TRBV2 to TRBJ1-1; D unclear. There are 13 residues in the CDR3. From germline, CDR1 is SNHLY and CDR2 FYNNEI. Trimming stripped 7 bases from V and 6 bases from J, with 15 bases between. CDR3 sequence: CASTPRGPPEAFF. CDR3 bases read: TGTGCCAGCACGCCCCGGGGTCCCCCTGAA.

Of note for this clone: The sequence runs out 3 residues before the end of the CDR3; the remainder is reconstructed from the germline J gene. The V and J genes are TRBV10-3 and TRBJ2-2; 9 bases are a match to TRBD2. Germline assignment: CDR1 ENHRY and CDR2 SYGVKD. The CDR3 runs to 21 residues. J was trimmed by 2 bases and V by 3 bases; bases with no gene match: 19. CDR3 bases read: TGTGCCATCAGTGACCCATCCTCGATAGGGAGCGGGGGGTTAAACACCGGGGAG. It yields the protein CAISDPSSIGSGGLNTGE. The whole CDR3 is CAISDPSSIGSGGLNTGELFF.

A note on this clone: The CDR3 goes on 3 residues after the read ends, and that part is filled in from the germline J gene. The rearrangement joins TRBV7-6 to TRBJ2-3, with 10 bases matching TRBD2. The CDR3 is made up of 16 amino acids. CDR1 SGHVS and CDR2 FNYEAQ come from the germline V gene. V lost 5 bases, J lost 3 bases, and 8 bases stayed unmatched. The sequenced CDR3 bases are TGTGCCAGCAGCCTGCTAGCGGGGGAACCTACAGATACG. This translates into CASSLLAGEPTDT. The CDR3 as a whole reads CASSLLAGEPTDTQYF.

In regard to this clone: The read ends 3 residues before the CDR3 terminus; that terminus is restored from the germline J gene. The J gene is TRBJ1-1, the V gene TRBV7-8; perhaps TRBD1 as D (5 bases). In germline, CDR1 is SGHVS, CDR2 FQNEAQ. The CDR3 runs 15 residues. Trimming cost V 0 bases and J 0 bases, with 8 bases left between them. Here the CDR3 reads CASSLATVMNTEAFF. CDR3 bases read: TGTGCCAGCAGCTTAGCGACAGTTATGAACACTGAA.

About this clone itself: The CDR3 goes on 3 residues after the read ends, and that part is filled in from the germline J gene. The genes are TRBV5-1 and TRBJ2-1; 11 bases are shared with TRBD2. V lost 0 bases, J lost 5 bases, and 1 base stayed unmatched. The CDR3 is 15 amino acids. CDR1 and CDR2 (germline): SGHRS, YFSETQ. The CDR3 DNA, read in part, is TGCGCCAGCAGCTTGGGACTAGCGGGACACAATGAG. Translated, it gives CASSLGLAGHNE. The CDR3 in full is CASSLGLAGHNEQFF. Full variable domain (remainder filled in from reference TRBV5-1 and TRBJ2-1): KAGVTQTPRYLIKTRGQQVTLSCSPISGHRSVSWYQQTPGQGLQFLFEYFSETQRNKGNFPGRFSGRQFSNSRSEMNVSTLELGDSALYLCASSLGLAGHNEQFFGPGTRLTVL.

As concerns this clone: The CDR3 end lies 3 residues beyond the end of the read and is filled in from the germline J gene. The chain couples TRBV29-1 to TRBJ2-1, with 7 bases that match TRBD1. CDR1 and CDR2 from the germline V gene are SQVTM and ANQGSEA. V gave up 3 bases and J gave up 4 bases; unmatched junction bases: 9. The CDR3 consists of 15 residues. The CDR3 sequence is CSVDPGTASYNEQFF. Incomplete CDR3 DNA: TGCAGCGTTGATCCGGGGACAGCGAGTTACAATGAG.

Turning to this clone: The missing CDR3 end, 3 residues past where the read stops, is filled in from the germline J gene. The chain recombines TRBV29-1 with TRBJ1-1; a weak D match, TRBD1 (6 bases). This CDR3 comprises 13 residues. The germline V gene has CDR1 SQVTM and CDR2 ANQGSEA. The sequenced part of the CDR3 DNA is TGCACCCCCTCCCGGGACACCGACACTGAA. Protein: CTPSRDTDTE. The complete CDR3 reads CTPSRDTDTEAFF.

CDR3 region: CSAPPTGITYNSPLHF. The covered CDR3 bases are TGCAGTGCTCCCCCGACAGGCATTACCTATAATTCACCC. The V and J genes are TRBV20-1 and TRBJ1-6, with a possible D match to TRBD1 (6 bases). Sequencing ends 3 residues short of the CDR3 end; the germline J gene provides the rest. Deletions cut 5 bases from V and 2 bases from J, with 16 bases between. The CDR3 runs to 16 residues. Germline CDR1 and CDR2: DFQATT and SNEGSKA (reference sequence).

Details on this clone: The read terminates 3 residues ahead of where the CDR3 ends, so the germline J gene completes it. The rearrangement links TRBV7-7 to TRBJ2-7; a possible D gene is TRBD2 (7 bases). The CDR3 length is 14 residues. V lost 2 bases, J lost 2 bases, and 10 bases lay in between. The germline gives CDR1 SSHAT, CDR2 FNYEAQ (reference sequence). The CDR3 sequence is CASSLRGGAYEQYF. The covered CDR3 bases are TGTGCCAGCAGCTTAAGGGGGGGGGCCTACGAG.